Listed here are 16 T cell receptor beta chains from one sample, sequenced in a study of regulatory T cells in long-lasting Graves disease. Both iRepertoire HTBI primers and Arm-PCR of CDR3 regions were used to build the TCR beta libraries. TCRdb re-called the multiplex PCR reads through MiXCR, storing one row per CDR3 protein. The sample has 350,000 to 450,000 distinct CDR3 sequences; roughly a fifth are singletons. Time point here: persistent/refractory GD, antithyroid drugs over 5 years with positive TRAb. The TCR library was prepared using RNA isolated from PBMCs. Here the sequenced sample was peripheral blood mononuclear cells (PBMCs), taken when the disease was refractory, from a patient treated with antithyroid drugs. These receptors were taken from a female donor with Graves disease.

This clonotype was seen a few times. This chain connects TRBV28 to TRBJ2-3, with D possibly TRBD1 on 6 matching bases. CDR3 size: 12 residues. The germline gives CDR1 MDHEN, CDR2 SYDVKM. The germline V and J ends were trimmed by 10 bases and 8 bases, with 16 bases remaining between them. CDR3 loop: CATSQGWGTQYF. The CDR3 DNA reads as TGTGCCACCTCTCAGGGGTGGGGTACGCAGTATTTT.

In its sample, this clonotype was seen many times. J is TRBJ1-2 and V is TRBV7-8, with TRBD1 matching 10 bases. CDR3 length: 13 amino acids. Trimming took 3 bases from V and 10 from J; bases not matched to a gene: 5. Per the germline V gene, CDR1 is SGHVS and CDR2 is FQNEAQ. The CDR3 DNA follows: TGTGCCAGCAGCTTCCGGACAGGGGGAGACTACACCTTC. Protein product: CASSFRTGGDYTF.

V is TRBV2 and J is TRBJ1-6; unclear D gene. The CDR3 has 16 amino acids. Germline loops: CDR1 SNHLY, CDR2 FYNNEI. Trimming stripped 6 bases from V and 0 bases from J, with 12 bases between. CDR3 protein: CASRPLTSSYNSPLHF. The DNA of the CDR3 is TGTGCCAGCAGACCATTGACAAGCTCCTATAATTCACCCCTCCACTTT.

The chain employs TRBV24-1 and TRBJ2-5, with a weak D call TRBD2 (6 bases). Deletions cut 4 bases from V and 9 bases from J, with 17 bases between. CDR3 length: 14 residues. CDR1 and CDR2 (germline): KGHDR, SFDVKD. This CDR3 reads CATSESDGGRAQYF. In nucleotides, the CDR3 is TGTGCCACCAGTGAATCTGACGGGGGTAGGGCCCAGTACTTC.

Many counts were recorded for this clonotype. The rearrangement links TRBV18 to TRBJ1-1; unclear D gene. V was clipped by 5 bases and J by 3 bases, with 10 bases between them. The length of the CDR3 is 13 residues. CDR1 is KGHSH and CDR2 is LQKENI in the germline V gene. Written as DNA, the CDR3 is TGTGCCAGCTCAATTTCGGGCGACACTGAAGCTTTCTTT. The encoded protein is CASSISGDTEAFF.

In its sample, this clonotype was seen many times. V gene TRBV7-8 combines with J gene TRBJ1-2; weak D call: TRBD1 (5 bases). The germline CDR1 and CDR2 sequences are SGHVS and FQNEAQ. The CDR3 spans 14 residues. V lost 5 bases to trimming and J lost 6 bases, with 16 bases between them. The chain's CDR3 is CASSPSGTGDGYTF. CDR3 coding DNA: TGTGCCAGCAGCCCAAGCGGGACGGGTGATGGCTACACCTTC.

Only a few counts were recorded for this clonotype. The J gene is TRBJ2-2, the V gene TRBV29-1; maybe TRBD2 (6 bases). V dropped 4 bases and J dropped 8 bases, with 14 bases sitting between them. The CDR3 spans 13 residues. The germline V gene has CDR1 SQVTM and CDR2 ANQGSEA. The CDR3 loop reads CSVASSVSGELFF. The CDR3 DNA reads TGCAGCGTTGCCTCTAGCGTGTCAGGGGAGCTGTTTTTT.

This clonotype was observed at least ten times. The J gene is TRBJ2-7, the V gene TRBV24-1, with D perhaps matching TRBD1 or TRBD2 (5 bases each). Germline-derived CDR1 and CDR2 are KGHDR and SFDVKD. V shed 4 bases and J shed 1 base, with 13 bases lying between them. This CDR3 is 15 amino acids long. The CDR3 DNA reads TGTGCCACCAGTGACGCCAGGGACGGTTCCTACGAGCAGTACTTC. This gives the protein CATSDARDGSYEQYF.

CDR3 region: CSATPAGQGVQPQHF. Here the CDR3 DNA reads TGCAGTGCTACACCCGCCGGGCAGGGGGTTCAGCCCCAGCATTTT. The V gene is TRBV20-1, the J gene TRBJ1-5, with 7 bases aligning to TRBD1. Germline V CDR1 and CDR2: DFQATT, SNEGSKA (reference sequence). V lost 4 bases, J lost 6 bases, and 12 bases stayed unmatched. CDR3 length equals 15 residues.

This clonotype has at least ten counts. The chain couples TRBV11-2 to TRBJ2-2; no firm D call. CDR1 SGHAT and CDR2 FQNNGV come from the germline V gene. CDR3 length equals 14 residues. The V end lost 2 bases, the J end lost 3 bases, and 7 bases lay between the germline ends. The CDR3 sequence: CASSLRLYTGELFF. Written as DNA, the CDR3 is TGTGCCAGCAGCTTACGGTTGTACACCGGGGAGCTGTTTTTT. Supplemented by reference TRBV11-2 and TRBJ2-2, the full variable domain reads EAGVAQSPRYKIIEKRQSVAFWCNPISGHATLYWYQQILGQGPKLLIQFQNNGVVDDSQLPKDRFSAERLKGVDSTLKIQPAKLEDSAVYLCASSLRLYTGELFFGEGSRLTVL.

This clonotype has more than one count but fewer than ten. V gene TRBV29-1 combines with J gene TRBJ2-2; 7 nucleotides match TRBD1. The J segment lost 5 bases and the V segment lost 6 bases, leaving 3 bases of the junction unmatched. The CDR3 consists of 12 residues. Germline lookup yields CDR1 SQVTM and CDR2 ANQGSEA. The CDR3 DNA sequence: TGCAGCGTCCTACAGGGGACCGGGGAGCTGTTTTTT. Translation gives CSVLQGTGELFF.

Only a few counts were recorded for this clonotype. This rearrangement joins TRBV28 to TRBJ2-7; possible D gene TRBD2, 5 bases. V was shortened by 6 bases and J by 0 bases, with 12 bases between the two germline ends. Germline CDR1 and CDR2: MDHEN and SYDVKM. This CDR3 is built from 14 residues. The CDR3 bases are TGTGCCAGCAGGCCTTACACTAGCTCCTACGAGCAGTACTTC. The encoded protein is CASRPYTSSYEQYF.

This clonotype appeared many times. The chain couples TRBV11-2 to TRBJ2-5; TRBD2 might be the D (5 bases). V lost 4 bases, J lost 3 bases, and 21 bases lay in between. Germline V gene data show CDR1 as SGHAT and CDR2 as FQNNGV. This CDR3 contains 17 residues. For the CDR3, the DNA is TGTGCCAGCAGCTCCCTATTTAAGGAATTCGGGAAAGAGACCCAGTACTTC. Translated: CASSSLFKEFGKETQYF.

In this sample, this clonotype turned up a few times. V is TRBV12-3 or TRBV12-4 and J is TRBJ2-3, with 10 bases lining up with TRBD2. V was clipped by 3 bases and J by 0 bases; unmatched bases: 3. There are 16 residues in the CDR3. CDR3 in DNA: TGTGCCAGCAGTTTTCTAGCGGGAGCTAGCACAGATACGCAGTATTTT. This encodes CASSFLAGASTDTQYF.

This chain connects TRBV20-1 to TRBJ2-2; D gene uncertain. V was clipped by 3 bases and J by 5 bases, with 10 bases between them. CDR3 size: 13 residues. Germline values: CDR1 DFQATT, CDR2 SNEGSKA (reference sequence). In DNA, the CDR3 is TGCAGTGCTAGTGTTCATCGGACCGGGGAGCTGTTTTTT. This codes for CSASVHRTGELFF.

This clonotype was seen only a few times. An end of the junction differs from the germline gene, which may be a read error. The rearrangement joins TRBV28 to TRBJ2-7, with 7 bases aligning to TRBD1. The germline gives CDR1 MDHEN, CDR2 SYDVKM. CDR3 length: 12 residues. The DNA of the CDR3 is TGTGCCAGCTGTTTGGGACAGTACGAGCAGTACTTC. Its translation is CASCLGQYEQYF.